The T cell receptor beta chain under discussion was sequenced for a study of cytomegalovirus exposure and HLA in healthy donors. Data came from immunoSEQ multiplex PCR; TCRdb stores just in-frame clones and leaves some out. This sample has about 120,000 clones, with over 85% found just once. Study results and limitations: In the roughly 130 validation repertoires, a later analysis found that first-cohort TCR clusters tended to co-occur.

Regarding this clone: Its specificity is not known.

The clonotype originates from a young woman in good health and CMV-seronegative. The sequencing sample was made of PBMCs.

The CDR3 coding sequence is TGCGCCAGCAGCCCCCCTGGGGGCGGCACAGATACGCAGTATTTT. It specifies CASSPPGGGTDTQYF. The chain combines TRBV4-1 with TRBJ2-3; maybe TRBD1 (6 bases). V was trimmed by 4 bases and J by 1 base, leaving 12 bases between them. The CDR3 is 15 residues long. CDR1 and CDR2 (germline): MGHRA, YSYEKL.